This TCR beta chain was captured by sequencing in a study of blood T cell repertoires in COVID-19. As for the study in general: Some COVID-19 samples were acute and others convalescent; all came from the United States, Italy and Spain. PBMCs, B-cell-depleted T cells, or T cells provided the cDNA or gDNA that made up the material.

TCRdb's table, derived via immunoSEQ multiplex PCR, lists solely in-frame clones and lacks some. The sample shows about 130,000 clones, 65% to 90% of them seen only once. Looked up from germline, CDR1 is MGHDK and CDR2 is SYGVNS. The CDR3 totals 14 residues. V lost 1 base, J lost 4 bases, and 8 bases lay in between. The rearrangement links TRBV25-1 to TRBJ2-1, with a tentative D call TRBD1 (5 bases). Sequencing used peripheral blood. This sequence was found in a woman aged 80 or over with acute or convalescent COVID-19. CDR3 DNA: TGTGCCAGCAGTGAATCGACAGCGTACAATGAGCAGTTCTTC. Protein: CASSESTAYNEQFF.